The 18 T cell receptor beta chains in this list originate from one sample, sequenced in a study of cytomegalovirus exposure and HLA in healthy donors. Some clones are missing from TCRdb's copy, which holds only in-frame ones; the method was immunoSEQ multiplex PCR. The sample has approximately 200,000 clones, roughly 84% seen once. The sequencing input was PBMCs. All receptors come from a woman aged 25 to 39 in good health and CMV-seropositive.

The chain couples TRBV12-2 to TRBJ2-7; the table's TRBD1 call for D was not verified on the DNA. TRBV12-2 is assigned pseudogene status. This CDR3 spans 15 amino acids. CDR3 loop: CASRLGQESSYEQYF. DNA of the CDR3: TGTGCAAGTCGACTGGGACAGGAGAGCTCCTACGAGCAGTACTTC.

The rearrangement uses TRBV5-4 and TRBJ2-3; the match to TRBD2 covers 11 bases. There are 14 residues in the CDR3. Germline-derived CDR1 and CDR2 are SGHNT and YYREEE (reference sequence). With V trimmed by 3 bases and J by 6 bases, 3 bases remained unmatched. The DNA for the CDR3 is TGTGCCAGCAGCTACCTAGCGGGAGGTGATACGCAGTATTTT. It is translated as CASSYLAGGDTQYF.

The chain recombines TRBV2 with TRBJ1-5; D is ambiguous. The CDR3 has 15 residues. Per germline, CDR1 SNHLY and CDR2 FYNNEI. Trimming shortened V by 1 base and J by 6 bases, and 13 bases separated the two germline ends. The CDR3 nucleotides are TGTGCCAGCAGTGAAGACAGTGGCGTGGGTCAGCCCCAGCATTTT. Residues: CASSEDSGVGQPQHF.

The CDR3 here is CASSEGGVWSQPQHF. The CDR3 DNA is TGTGCCAGCAGTGAAGGGGGCGTGTGGAGTCAGCCCCAGCATTTT. The chain joins TRBV2 to TRBJ1-5, with D possibly matching TRBD1 (5 bases). V gave up 1 base and J gave up 6 bases, with 13 bases separating them. Germline values: CDR1 SNHLY, CDR2 FYNNEI. The CDR3 extends over 15 amino acids.

The chain carries TRBV15 and TRBJ2-5; TRBD1 matches 10 bases. The CDR3 spans 16 residues. Trimming at V came to 5 bases and at J to 0 bases, leaving 6 bases not matched to a gene. Germline loops: CDR1 LNHNV, CDR2 YYDKDF (reference sequence). The CDR3 region has the DNA TGTGCCACCAGCGGACGGGACAGGGGAAACCAAGAGACCCAGTACTTC. This encodes CATSGRDRGNQETQYF. The full variable domain, with the rest looked up from reference TRBV15 and TRBJ2-5, is DAMVIQNPRYQVTQFGKPVTLSCSQTLNHNVMYWYQQKSSQAPKLLFHYYDKDFNNEADTPDNFQSRRPNTSFCFLDIRSPGLGDTAMYLCATSGRDRGNQETQYFGPGTRLLVL.

This chain joins TRBV10-1 and TRBJ1-4, with D possibly being TRBD1 (6 bases). This CDR3 is built from 13 residues. Germline CDR1 reads WNHNN; CDR2 reads SYGVQD (reference sequence). The V end was cut by 8 bases, the J end by 3 bases, with 10 bases between. CDR3 DNA: TGCGCCAGCCAACAGGGCCCTAATGAAAAACTGTTTTTT. Its translation: CASQQGPNEKLFF.

V usage is TRBV29-1 and J usage is TRBJ1-2; D gene uncertain. V was cut by 0 bases and J by 4 bases, with 9 bases left in between. Germline V gene lookup returns CDR1 SQVTM and CDR2 ANQGSEA. The CDR3 spans 13 residues. The CDR3 here is CSVEDQAGYGYTF. The CDR3 coding sequence is TGCAGCGTTGAAGATCAGGCAGGCTATGGCTACACCTTC.

The J gene is TRBJ1-5, the V gene TRBV6-5, with D maybe TRBD1 (5 bases). This CDR3 region has 15 residues. V was cut by 2 bases and J by 2 bases, with 10 bases left in between. Germline V CDR1 and CDR2: MNHEY, SVGAGI. Written as DNA, the CDR3 is TGTGCCAGCAGTTACGAGTTACAGGGCAATCAGCCCCAGCATTTT. Protein sequence: CASSYELQGNQPQHF.

The chain carries TRBV7-8 and TRBJ1-5; maybe TRBD1 (5 bases). Germline CDR1 reads SGHVS; CDR2 reads FQNEAQ. Trimming shortened V by 5 bases and J by 0 bases, and 20 bases separated the two germline ends. The CDR3 is made up of 18 amino acids. The CDR3 reads CASSTSGTLDYSNQPQHF. The CDR3 DNA sequence: TGTGCCAGCAGCACAAGCGGGACGCTCGATTATAGCAATCAGCCCCAGCATTTT.

This sequence joins TRBV2 and TRBJ2-3; 8 bases map to TRBD1. Trimming cost V 7 bases and J 1 base; bases outside gene matches: 1. The CDR3 has 13 amino acids. Germline CDR1 SNHLY, CDR2 FYNNEI. Here the CDR3 reads CASKTGGTDTQYF. CDR3 nucleotide sequence: TGTGCCAGCAAGACAGGGGGCACAGATACGCAGTATTTT.

The chain employs TRBV5-1 and TRBJ1-1, with a weak D call TRBD1 (5 bases). The V end lost 0 bases, the J end lost 4 bases, and 16 bases lay between the germline ends. The CDR3 sequence is 16 residues long. From germline, CDR1 is SGHRS and CDR2 YFSETQ. CDR3 DNA: TGCGCCAGCAGCTTGGCCAGAGCGTCGGGGGTCACTGAAGCTTTCTTT. This codes for CASSLARASGVTEAFF.

This sequence joins TRBV7-9 and TRBJ2-5; 8 bases align to TRBD1. V trimming: 4 bases; J trimming: 5 bases; junction bases outside the gene matches: 9. Germline loops: CDR1 SEHNR, CDR2 FQNEAQ (reference sequence). The CDR3 totals 15 residues. The CDR3 DNA is TGTGCCAGCAGCTCATTCAGGGGGCAGGTGGAGACCCAGTACTTC. Protein product: CASSSFRGQVETQYF.

The chain joins TRBV6-1 to TRBJ1-1; tentatively, D is TRBD1 (6 bases). Trimming took off 4 bases at V and 4 bases at J, with 16 bases between the two ends. CDR1 MNHNS and CDR2 SASEGT come from the germline V gene. The CDR3 runs to 15 residues. CDR3 protein: CASSAMRGTGTEAFF. The CDR3, as DNA: TGTGCCAGCAGTGCCATGAGGGGGACGGGCACTGAAGCTTTCTTT.

The chain couples TRBV2 to TRBJ2-6; TRBD1 agrees at 7 bases. J gave up 0 bases and V 7 bases, and 0 bases lay outside the gene matches. The CDR3 length is 14 residues. Germline CDR1 SNHLY, CDR2 FYNNEI. CDR3 coding DNA: TGTGCCAGCACAGGGGGCTCTGGGGCCAACGTCCTGACTTTC. It specifies CASTGGSGANVLTF.

V is TRBV7-3 and J is TRBJ2-1, with TRBD1 identical over 7 bases. CDR1 and CDR2 from the germline V gene are SGHTA and FQGTGA. The CDR3 is 15 residues long. The V and J ends lost 4 bases and 9 bases, in that order; junction bases with no gene match: 12. CDR3 residues: CASSSRQGVGSEQFF. In DNA form, the CDR3 reads TGTGCCAGCAGCTCCCGACAGGGTGTTGGGAGTGAGCAGTTCTTC.

The chain joins TRBV2 to TRBJ2-4; the D gene is possibly TRBD2 (6 bases). V lost 3 bases and J 3 bases, leaving 12 bases between the germline ends. Germline V gene data show CDR1 as SNHLY and CDR2 as FYNNEI. The CDR3 extends over 15 amino acids. The CDR3 here is CASSERRVGKNIQYF. The CDR3 bases are TGTGCCAGCAGTGAGAGGAGGGTAGGCAAAAACATTCAGTACTTC.

The V and J genes are TRBV6-1 and TRBJ2-2, with TRBD1 matching 9 bases. Germline CDR1 reads MNHNS; CDR2 reads SASEGT. V lost 7 bases and J lost 6; bases outside the gene matches: 9. The CDR3 contains 15 residues. CDR3 sequence: CASTGIQGAAGELFF. CDR3 bases: TGTGCCAGCACCGGGATACAGGGGGCGGCCGGGGAGCTGTTTTTT.

The chain employs TRBV2 and TRBJ2-1, with TRBD2 matching 14 bases. Germline CDR1 SNHLY, CDR2 FYNNEI. After removal of 8 bases from V and 8 bases from J, the junction contained 11 bases not matched to a gene. There are 16 residues in the CDR3. Here the CDR3 DNA reads TGTGCCAGCTGGAGGGGAGGGACTAGCGGGAGATATGAGCAGTTCTTC. This translates into CASWRGGTSGRYEQFF.